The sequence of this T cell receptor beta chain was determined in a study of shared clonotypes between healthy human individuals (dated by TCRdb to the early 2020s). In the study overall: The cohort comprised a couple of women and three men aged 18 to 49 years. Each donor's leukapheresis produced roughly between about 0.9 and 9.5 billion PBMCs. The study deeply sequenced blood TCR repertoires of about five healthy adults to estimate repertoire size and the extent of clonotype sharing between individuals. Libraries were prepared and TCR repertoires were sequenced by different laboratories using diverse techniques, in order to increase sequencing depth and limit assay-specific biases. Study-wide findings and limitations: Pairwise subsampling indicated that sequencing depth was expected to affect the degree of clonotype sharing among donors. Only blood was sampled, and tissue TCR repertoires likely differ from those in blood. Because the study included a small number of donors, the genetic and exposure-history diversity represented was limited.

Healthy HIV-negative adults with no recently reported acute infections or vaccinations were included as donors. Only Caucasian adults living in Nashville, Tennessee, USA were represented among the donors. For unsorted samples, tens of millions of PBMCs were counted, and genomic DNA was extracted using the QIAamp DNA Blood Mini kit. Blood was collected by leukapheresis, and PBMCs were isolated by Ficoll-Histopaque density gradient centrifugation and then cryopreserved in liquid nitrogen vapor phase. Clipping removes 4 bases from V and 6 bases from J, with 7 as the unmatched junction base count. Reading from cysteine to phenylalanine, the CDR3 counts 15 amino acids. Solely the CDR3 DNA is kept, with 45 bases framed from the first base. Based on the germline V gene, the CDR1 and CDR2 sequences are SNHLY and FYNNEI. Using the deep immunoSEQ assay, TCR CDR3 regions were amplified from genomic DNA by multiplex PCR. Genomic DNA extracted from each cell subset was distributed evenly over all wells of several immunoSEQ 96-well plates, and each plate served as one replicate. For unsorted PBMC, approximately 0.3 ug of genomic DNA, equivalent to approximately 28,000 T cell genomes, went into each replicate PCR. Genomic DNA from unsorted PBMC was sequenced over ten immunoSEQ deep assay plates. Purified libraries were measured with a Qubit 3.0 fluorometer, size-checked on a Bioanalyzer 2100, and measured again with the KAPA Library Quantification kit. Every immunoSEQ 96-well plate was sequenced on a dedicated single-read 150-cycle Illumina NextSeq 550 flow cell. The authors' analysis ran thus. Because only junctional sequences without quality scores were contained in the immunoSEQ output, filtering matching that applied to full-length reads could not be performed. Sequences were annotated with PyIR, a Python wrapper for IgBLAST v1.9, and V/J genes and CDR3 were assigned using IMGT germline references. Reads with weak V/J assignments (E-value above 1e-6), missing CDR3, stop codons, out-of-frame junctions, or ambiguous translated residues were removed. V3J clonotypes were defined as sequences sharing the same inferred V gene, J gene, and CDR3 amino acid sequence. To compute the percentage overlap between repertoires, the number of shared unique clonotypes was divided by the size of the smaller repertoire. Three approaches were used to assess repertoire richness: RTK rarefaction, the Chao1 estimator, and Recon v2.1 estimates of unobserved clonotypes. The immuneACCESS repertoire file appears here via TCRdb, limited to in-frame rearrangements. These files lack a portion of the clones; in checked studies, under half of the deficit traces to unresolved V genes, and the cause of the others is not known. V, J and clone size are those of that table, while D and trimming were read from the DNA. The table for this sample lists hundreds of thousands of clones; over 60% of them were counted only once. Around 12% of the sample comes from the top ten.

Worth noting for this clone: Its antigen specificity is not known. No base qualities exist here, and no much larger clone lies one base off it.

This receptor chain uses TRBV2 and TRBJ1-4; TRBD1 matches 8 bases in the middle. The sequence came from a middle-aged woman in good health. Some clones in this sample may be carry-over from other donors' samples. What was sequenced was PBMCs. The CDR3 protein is CASSAQGARDEKLFF. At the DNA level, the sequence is TGTGCCAGCAGTGCTCAGGGGGCGAGAGATGAAAAACTGTTTTTT.